This TCR beta chain was identified in a study of blood T cell repertoires in COVID-19. Using immunoSEQ multiplex PCR, the repertoire was profiled, and TCRdb retains in-frame clones only, with some absent. The profile shows about 130,000 clones, roughly 89% of them singletons. This clone was detected only once. This clonotype originated in a man in his fifties with active or convalescent COVID-19. Sample: peripheral blood.

In DNA, the CDR3 is TGTGCCAGCAGTTACAGGGGGCTTTACAATGAGCAGTTCTTC. It specifies CASSYRGLYNEQFF. The gene calls are TRBV6-2 or TRBV6-3 and TRBJ2-1; 7 bases are a match to TRBD1. Trimming cost V 2 bases and J 4 bases; bases outside gene matches: 2. Germline V CDR1 and CDR2: MNHEY, SVGEGT. The CDR3 extends over 14 amino acids.